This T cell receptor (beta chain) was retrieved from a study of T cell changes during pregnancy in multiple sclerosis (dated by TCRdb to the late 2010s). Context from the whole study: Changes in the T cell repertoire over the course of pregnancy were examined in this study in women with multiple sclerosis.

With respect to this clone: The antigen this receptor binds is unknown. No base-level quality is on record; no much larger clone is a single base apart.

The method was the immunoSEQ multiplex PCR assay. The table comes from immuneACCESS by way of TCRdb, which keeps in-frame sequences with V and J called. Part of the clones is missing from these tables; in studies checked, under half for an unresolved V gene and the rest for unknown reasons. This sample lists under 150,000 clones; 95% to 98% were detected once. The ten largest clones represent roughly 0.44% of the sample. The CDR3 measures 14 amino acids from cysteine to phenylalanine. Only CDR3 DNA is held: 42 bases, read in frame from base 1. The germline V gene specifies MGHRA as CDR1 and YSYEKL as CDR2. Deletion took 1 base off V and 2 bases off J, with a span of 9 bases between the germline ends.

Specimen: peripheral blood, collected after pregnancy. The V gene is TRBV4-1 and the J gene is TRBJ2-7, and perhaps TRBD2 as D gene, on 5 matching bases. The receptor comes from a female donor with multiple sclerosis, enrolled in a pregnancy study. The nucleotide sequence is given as TGCGCCAGCAGCCAAGCCCCGGGAACCTACGAGCAGTACTTC. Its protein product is CASSQAPGTYEQYF.